This TCR beta chain was retrieved from a study of Tregs in tolerant kidney transplant recipients (dated 2019 in TCRdb). Regarding the research as a whole: The transplants used related donors along with nonmyeloablative bone marrow transplantation, and in the human trials mixed chimerism was transient. TCRbeta sequencing was used in the study to identify donor-specific regulatory T cells before combined kidney and bone marrow transplantation, and the identified cells were then tracked after transplant.

For TCRbeta CDR3 sequencing, genomic DNA from the sorted cells was extracted using the QIAGEN DNeasy Blood and Tissue Kit. High-throughput TCRbeta CDR3 sequencing, which included PCR amplification with bias correction and internal controls, was done commercially through immunoSEQ. The original pipeline was this. Unique productive TCRbeta sequences were defined by CDR3 nucleotide sequence where primers matched, otherwise by CDR3 amino acid sequence with Vbeta and Jbeta genes. As a correction for sorting error, sequences shared between sorted populations at a frequency ratio of 2:1 or less were discarded, and the remaining shared sequences were assigned to the higher population. A sequence was defined as donor-reactive if the sequence was expanded at least 5-fold in CFSE-low cells compared with unstimulated cells and had a frequency of at least 0.01% in CFSE-low cells. Repertoire divergence was quantified by Jensen-Shannon divergence using the top 100 TCRbeta sequences ranked by frequency. For samples with multiple sequencing runs, sorting error was corrected separately for each run before the runs were pooled. TCRdb took over this immuneACCESS table, retaining in-frame rearrangements with V and J assigned. Such tables are incomplete; in checked studies, under half of the missing clones stem from an unresolved V gene, and the remainder is unexplained. That table furnishes V, J and clone size, whereas the DNA furnished D and trimming. This sample has over 85,000 clones in its table, and over 85% of those were observed once. 0.46% of the sample is in the top ten clones.

Comment on this clone: It lacks a known antigen. No qualities accompany the bases; no much larger clone lies one base away.

The V end gives up 4 bases and the J end 4 bases, leaving 6 bases in the junction not matched to a gene. Its CDR3 holds 15 amino acids, cysteine through phenylalanine. The only DNA kept is the CDR3, 45 bases in frame from the first base. Via the germline V gene (reference sequence), CDR1 is SEHNR and CDR2 FQNEAQ. Study-level results and caveats: Donor-specific Treg expansion was found to exceed global Treg expansion in tolerant patients, suggesting antigen-driven rather than nonspecific expansion. PCR primers changed over time for some patients, so nucleotide-level comparison across those patients' samples was not possible. The study was constrained by small patient numbers, and validation of the findings is required in larger populations and under other immunosuppression protocols. Biological reproducibility was not examined directly, but technical replication error appeared to be minimal. Expanding Tregs with activated donor B cells appeared to identify the most biologically relevant and donor-specific TCRbeta repertoire.

The time point label corresponds to: blood sample drawn before combined kidney and bone marrow transplant. Unstimulated Tregs (CD4+CD25+CD127-), CD4+ non-Tregs (CD4+CD25-), CD4 and CD8 cells were FACS-sorted from thawed PBMCs. The patients were a few recipients of combined kidney and bone marrow transplants from the ITN036ST trial, and samples were available only from these trial subjects. Healthy control blood was processed by Ficoll density gradient to PBMCs and cryopreserved; patient PBMCs were collected before and after transplant. This clonotype originated in a human donor who received a combined kidney and bone marrow transplant. Source: CD4+ T cells from blood, taken before the transplant. The chain joins TRBV7-9 to TRBJ2-3; TRBD2 matches 9 bases in the middle. The nucleotide sequence reads TGTGCCAGCAGCTCAGTAGCGGGAGCTTCAGATACGCAGTATTTT. It codes for CASSSVAGASDTQYF.